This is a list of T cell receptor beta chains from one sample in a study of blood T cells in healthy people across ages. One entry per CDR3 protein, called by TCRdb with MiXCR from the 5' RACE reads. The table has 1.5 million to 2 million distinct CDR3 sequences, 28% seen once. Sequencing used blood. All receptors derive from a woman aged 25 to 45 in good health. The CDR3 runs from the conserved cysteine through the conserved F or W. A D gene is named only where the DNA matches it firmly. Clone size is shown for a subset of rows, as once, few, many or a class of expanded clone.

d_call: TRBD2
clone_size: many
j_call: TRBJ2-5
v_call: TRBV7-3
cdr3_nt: TGTGCCAGCAGCTTTTTAGCGGGGCCGGGAGAGACCCAGTACTTC
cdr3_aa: CASSFLAGPGETQYF

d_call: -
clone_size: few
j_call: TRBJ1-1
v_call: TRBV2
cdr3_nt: TGTGCCAGCAGTGAAGAGTCGGCAGGTGAAGCTTTCTTT
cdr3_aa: CASSEESAGEAFF

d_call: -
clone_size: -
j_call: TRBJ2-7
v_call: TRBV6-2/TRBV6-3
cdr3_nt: TGTGCCAGCAGTTACTTACAGGGAGACGAGCAGTACTTC
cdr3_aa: CASSYLQGDEQYF

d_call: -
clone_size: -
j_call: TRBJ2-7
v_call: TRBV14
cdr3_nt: TGTGCCAGCAGCCGTGGGCAGGTCACCTACGAGCAGTACTTC
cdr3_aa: CASSRGQVTYEQYF

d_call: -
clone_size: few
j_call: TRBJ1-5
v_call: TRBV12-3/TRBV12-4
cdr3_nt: TGTGCCAGCAGTTTCTCCGGAGTCAATCAGCCCCAGCATTTT
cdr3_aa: CASSFSGVNQPQHF

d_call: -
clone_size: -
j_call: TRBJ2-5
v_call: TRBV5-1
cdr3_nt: TGCGCCAGCAAATTGACCAGGGGGGGGAAAGAGACCCAGCACTTC
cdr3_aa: CASKLTRGGKETQHF

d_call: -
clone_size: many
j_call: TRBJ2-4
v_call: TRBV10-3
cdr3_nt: TGTGCCATCAGTGAGCTAAGCTTGCTAGCCAAAAACATTCAGTACTTC
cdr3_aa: CAISELSLLAKNIQYF

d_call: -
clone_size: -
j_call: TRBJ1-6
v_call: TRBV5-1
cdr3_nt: TGCGCCAGCAGCTTGGGAAGCCTATCCGCTAATTCACCCCTCCACTTT
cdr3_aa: CASSLGSLSANSPLHF

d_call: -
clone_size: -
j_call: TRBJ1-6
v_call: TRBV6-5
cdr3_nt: TGTGCCAGCAGTTACTCCCAGGGTTCACCCCTCCACTTT
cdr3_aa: CASSYSQGSPLHF

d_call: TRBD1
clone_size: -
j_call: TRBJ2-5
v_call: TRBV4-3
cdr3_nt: TGCGCCAGCAGCCGAGGGACAGGGGTGTACGAGACCCAGTACTTC
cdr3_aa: CASSRGTGVYETQYF

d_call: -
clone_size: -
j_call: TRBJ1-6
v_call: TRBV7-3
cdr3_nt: TGTGCCAGCAGCTCCGGTTTCGGGGGACCCCTCCACTTT
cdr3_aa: CASSSGFGGPLHF

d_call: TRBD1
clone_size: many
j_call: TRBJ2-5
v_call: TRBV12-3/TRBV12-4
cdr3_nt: TGTGCCAGCAGTCACAGGGGACGAGAGACCCAGTACTTC
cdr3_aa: CASSHRGRETQYF

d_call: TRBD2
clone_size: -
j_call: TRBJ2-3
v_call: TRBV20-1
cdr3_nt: TGCAGTGCTAGAGATTACCAGCGGGAGGAAGATACGCAGTATTTT
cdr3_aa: CSARDYQREEDTQYF

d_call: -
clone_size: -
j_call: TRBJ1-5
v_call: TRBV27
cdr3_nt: TGTGCCAGCGGATCCGGGCGCAATCAGCCCCAGCATTTT
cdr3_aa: CASGSGRNQPQHF

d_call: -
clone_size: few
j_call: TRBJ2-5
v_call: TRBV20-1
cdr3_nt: TGCAGTGCTAGGAAAACGTACGAGGAGACCCAGTACTTC
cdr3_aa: CSARKTYEETQYF

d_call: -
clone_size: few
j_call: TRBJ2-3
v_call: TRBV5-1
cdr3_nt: TGCGCCAGCCGACCGTTGGGCACAGATACGCAGTATTTT
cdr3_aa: CASRPLGTDTQYF

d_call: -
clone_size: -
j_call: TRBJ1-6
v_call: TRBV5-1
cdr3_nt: TGCGCCAGCACCGACGGCCTCGGTACCTATAATTCACCCCTCCACTTT
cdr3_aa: CASTDGLGTYNSPLHF

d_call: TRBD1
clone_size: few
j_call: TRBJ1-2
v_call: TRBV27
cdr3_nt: TGTGCCAGCAGTGGAGAAGGGACAGGGAGAAGTGGCTACACCTTC
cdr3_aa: CASSGEGTGRSGYTF

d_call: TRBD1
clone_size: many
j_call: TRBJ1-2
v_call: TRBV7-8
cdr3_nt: TGTGCCAGCAGCTCTGAGGACAGGGCTTACTATGGCTACACCTTC
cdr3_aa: CASSSEDRAYYGYTF

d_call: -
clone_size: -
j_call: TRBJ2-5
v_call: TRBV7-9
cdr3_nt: TGTGCCAGCAGCTTATCAGGTTTTGCGACCCAGTACTTC
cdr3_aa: CASSLSGFATQYF

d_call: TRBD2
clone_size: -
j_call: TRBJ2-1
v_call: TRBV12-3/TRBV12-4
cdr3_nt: TGTACCAGCAGTTCTAAGACTAGCGGGGGGAATGAGCAGTTCTTC
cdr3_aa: CTSSSKTSGGNEQFF

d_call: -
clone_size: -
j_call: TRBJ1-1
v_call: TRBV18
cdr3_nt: TGTGCCAGCTCACCAAACCCATCGAACACTGAAGCTTTCTTT
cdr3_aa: CASSPNPSNTEAFF

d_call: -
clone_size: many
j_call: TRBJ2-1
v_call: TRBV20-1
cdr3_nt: TGCAGTGCTAGAGATCCTCTGGGCAGGCACAATGAGCAGTTCTTC
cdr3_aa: CSARDPLGRHNEQFF

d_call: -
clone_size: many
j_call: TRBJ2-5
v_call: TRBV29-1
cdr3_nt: TGCAGCGTAGAGACTACTCAAGAGACCCAGTACTTC
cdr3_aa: CSVETTQETQYF

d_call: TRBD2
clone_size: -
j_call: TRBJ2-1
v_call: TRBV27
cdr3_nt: TGTGCCAGCGGAACTAGCGGGGGGGACAATGAGCAGTTCTTC
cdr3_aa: CASGTSGGDNEQFF

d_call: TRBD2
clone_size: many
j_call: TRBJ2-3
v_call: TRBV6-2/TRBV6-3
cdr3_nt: TGTGCCAGTCAACCCAGGGAGGGGAGGACGCAGTATTTT
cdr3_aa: CASQPREGRTQYF

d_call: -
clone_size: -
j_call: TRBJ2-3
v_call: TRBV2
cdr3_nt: TGTGCCAGCAGTGGGGAGAGGAGCACAGATACGCAGTATTTT
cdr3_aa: CASSGERSTDTQYF

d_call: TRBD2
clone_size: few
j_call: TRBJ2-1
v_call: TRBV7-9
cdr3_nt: TGTGCCAGCAGCTTTAGCGGGAGTTTTGGTGAGCAGTTCTTC
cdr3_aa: CASSFSGSFGEQFF

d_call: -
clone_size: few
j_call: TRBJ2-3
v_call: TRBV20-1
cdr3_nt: TGCAGTGCTAGGAACTCCGACCCCACAGATACGCAGTATTTT
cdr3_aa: CSARNSDPTDTQYF

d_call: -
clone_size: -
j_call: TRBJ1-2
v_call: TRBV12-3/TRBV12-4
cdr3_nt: TGTGCCAGCAGTTTGCGCATCACTAACTATGGCTACACCTTC
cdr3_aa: CASSLRITNYGYTF

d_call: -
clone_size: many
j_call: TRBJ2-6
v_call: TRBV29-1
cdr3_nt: TGCAGCGTTGCGGAGACTGGGGCCAACGTCCTGACTTTC
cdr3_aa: CSVAETGANVLTF

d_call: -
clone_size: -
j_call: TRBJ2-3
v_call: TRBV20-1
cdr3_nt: TGCAGTGCTAGAGATCGGGCGGGGATGGGTACGCAGTATTTT
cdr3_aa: CSARDRAGMGTQYF

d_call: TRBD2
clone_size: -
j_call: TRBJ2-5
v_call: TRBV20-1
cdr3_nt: TGCGGCGCAGCGGGGGGGCAAAATGAGCAGTACTTC
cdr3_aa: CGAAGGQNEQYF

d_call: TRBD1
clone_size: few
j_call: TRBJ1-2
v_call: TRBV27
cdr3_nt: TGTGCCAGCAGTTTAGTCCTGGCAGGGGGTCACATAAACTATGGCTGCACCTTC
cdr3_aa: CASSLVLAGGHINYGCTF

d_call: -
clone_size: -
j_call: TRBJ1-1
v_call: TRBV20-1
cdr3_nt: TGCAGTGCTGACCGGGACCGCACCTTTACTGAAGCTTTCTTT
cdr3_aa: CSADRDRTFTEAFF

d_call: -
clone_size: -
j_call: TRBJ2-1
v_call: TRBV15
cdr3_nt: TGTGCCACCAGCAGAGATCTTGGCAGGGATCTGAATGAGCAGTTCTTC
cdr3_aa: CATSRDLGRDLNEQFF